A single sample is the source of the 3 T cell receptor beta chains below, sequenced in a study of blood T cell repertoires in COVID-19 (dated by TCRdb to the early 2020s). Libraries were made using the immunoSEQ multiplex PCR assay. In its TCRdb copy, this immuneACCESS table keeps in-frame sequences only and misses some clones. Where compared with another copy, unresolved V genes explain less than half of these, and the others have no known cause. The table for this sample lists nearly 250,000 clones; 86% of them were counted only once. The ten largest clonotypes hold roughly 2% of the sample. The specimen sequenced was PBMCs or T cells enriched from blood (not recorded which). The source of these receptors is a woman between 45 and 65 years old who had recovered from COVID-19.

V gene TRBV15 combines with J gene TRBJ1-4, with D tentatively TRBD1 (6 bases). The CDR3 runs to 12 residues. The V and J ends lost 8 bases and 5 bases respectively, with 9 bases between them. The germline V gene has CDR1 LNHNV and CDR2 YYDKDF (reference sequence). CDR3 sequence: CATGQRNEKLFF. The CDR3, as DNA: TGTGCCACCGGACAGAGAAATGAAAAACTGTTTTTT.

This clone was detected only once. The chain combines TRBV28 with TRBJ2-1, with TRBD1 identical over 9 bases. The CDR3 runs to 17 residues. J was trimmed by 0 bases and V by 1 base; bases with no gene match: 4. Per germline, CDR1 MDHEN and CDR2 SYDVKM. DNA for the CDR3: TGTGCCAGCAGTTTATACCCGGGACAGGGCTCCTACAATGAGCAGTTCTTC. Translation: CASSLYPGQGSYNEQFF.

The chain has TRBV3-1 (or the pseudogene TRBV3-2) and TRBJ2-1; the D is unclear. V gave up 4 bases and J gave up 5 bases, with 9 bases separating them. Germline loops: CDR1 LGHDT, CDR2 YNNKEL (reference sequence). This CDR3 comprises 13 residues. The chain's CDR3 is CASSPENDNEQFF. The CDR3 DNA sequence: TGTGCCAGCAGCCCCGAGAACGACAATGAGCAGTTCTTC.